Described below is a single TCR beta chain sequence and its context. The antigen remains unidentified. The data were taken from a study of cytomegalovirus exposure and HLA in healthy donors. PCR used 60 Vbeta primers and 13 Jbeta primers. Method: immunoSEQ multiplex PCR; TCRdb's copy keeps in-frame clones and lacks some. The table lists about 160,000 clones, around 80% of them singletons. Study-wide points: Sequences of the TCR beta chain were said to predict the HLA-A and HLA-B alleles of most subjects accurately.

Source material: PBMCs. This sequence originates from a woman in her thirties in good health and CMV-seropositive.

Written as DNA, the CDR3 is TGCGCCAGCAGCCCATATGCGTACAGCTCCTACGAGCAGTACTTC. Residues: CASSPYAYSSYEQYF. This chain links TRBV5-1 with TRBJ2-7; the D is unclear. V was shortened by 4 bases and J by 0 bases, with 14 bases between the two germline ends. The germline V gene has CDR1 SGHRS and CDR2 YFSETQ. The CDR3 is made up of 15 amino acids.